This T cell receptor (beta chain) was identified during a study of cytomegalovirus exposure and HLA in healthy donors. Germline CDR1 PRHDT, CDR2 FYEKMQ (reference sequence). V was pared by 5 bases and J by 0 bases, with 14 bases between. The CDR3 has 16 residues. Data came from immunoSEQ multiplex PCR; TCRdb stores just in-frame clones and leaves some out. The sample holds 120,000 to 150,000 clones, roughly 92% seen once. Sequenced sample: PBMCs. The receptor was isolated from a man aged 18 to 29 in good health and CMV-seronegative. The rearrangement joins TRBV13 to TRBJ2-1; D not resolved. The CDR3 loop reads CASSPRGISSYNEQFF. Here the CDR3 DNA reads TGTGCCAGCAGCCCGAGAGGAATTAGCTCCTACAATGAGCAGTTCTTC. The whole variable domain, filled in from reference TRBV13 and TRBJ2-1, reads AAGVIQSPRHLIKEKRETATLKCYPIPRHDTVYWYQQGPGQDPQFLISFYEKMQSDKGSIPDRFSAQQFSDYHSELNMSSLELGDSALYFCASSPRGISSYNEQFFGPGTRLTVL.